This T cell receptor (beta chain) was identified in a study of cytomegalovirus exposure and HLA in healthy donors. Study-wide context: Earlier sequencing of around 190 million T cells yielded around 120 million unique TCR beta sequences.

Study observations and caveats: Analyzed later, association rates of TCRs varied across HLA loci, with DRB1 most and HLA-C fewest. Three CMV-associated chains proved CMV antigen-specific in vitro. Accurate prediction of HLA-A and HLA-B alleles (for most subjects) was reportedly achieved from TCR beta sequences.

Both 60 Vbeta primers and 13 Jbeta primers went into the PCR. Assay used: immunoSEQ multiplex PCR; TCRdb lists only in-frame clones, some missing. The sample carries some 200,000 clones, 60% to 80% recorded once. Concerning this clone: Its antigen is currently unknown.

The ends were cut back, 2 bases at V and 4 bases at J, with 7 bases in the middle. This CDR3 contains 13 residues. The germline V gene has CDR1 KGHSH and CDR2 LQKENI. This TCR came from a man aged 18 to 29 in good health and CMV-seronegative. The chain recombines TRBV18 with TRBJ2-3; no firm D call. Material for sequencing was PBMCs. The CDR3 coding sequence is TGTGCCAGCTCACCAATAGAATCAGATACGCAGTATTTT. Translation gives CASSPIESDTQYF. The variable domain in full, with the rest retrieved from reference TRBV18 and TRBJ2-3, is NAGVMQNPRHLVRRRGQEARLRCSPMKGHSHVYWYRQLPEEGLKFMVYLQKENIIDESGMPKERFSAEFPKEGPSILRIQQVVRGDSAAYFCASSPIESDTQYFGPGTRLTVL.